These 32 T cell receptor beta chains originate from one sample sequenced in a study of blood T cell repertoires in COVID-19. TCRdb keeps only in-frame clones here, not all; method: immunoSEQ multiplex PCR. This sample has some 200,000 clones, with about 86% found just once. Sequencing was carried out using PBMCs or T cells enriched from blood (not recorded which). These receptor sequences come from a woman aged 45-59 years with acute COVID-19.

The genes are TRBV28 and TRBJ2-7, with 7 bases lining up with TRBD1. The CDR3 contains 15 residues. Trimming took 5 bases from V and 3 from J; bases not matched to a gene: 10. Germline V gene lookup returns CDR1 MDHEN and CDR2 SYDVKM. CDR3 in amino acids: CASSNPGTAYYEQYF. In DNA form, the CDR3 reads TGTGCCAGCAGTAACCCCGGGACAGCTTACTACGAGCAGTACTTC.

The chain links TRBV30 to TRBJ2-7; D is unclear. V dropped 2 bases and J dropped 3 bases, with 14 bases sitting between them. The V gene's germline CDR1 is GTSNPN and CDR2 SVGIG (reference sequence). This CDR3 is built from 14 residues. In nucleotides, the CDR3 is TGTGCCTGGAGTTACGATCAAGCTATCTACGAGCAGTACTTC. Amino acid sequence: CAWSYDQAIYEQYF.

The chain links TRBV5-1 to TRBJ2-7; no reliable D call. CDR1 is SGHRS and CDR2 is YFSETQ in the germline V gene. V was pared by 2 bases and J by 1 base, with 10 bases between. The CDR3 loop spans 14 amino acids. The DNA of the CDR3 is TGCGCCAGCAGCTTTGACACCCAGTCCTACGAGCAGTACTTC. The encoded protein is CASSFDTQSYEQYF.

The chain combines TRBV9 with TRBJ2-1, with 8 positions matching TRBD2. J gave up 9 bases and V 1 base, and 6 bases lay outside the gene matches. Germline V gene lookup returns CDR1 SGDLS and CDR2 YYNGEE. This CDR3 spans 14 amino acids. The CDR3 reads CASSVRREEGEQFF. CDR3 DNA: TGTGCCAGCAGCGTAAGGCGGGAGGAGGGTGAGCAGTTCTTC.

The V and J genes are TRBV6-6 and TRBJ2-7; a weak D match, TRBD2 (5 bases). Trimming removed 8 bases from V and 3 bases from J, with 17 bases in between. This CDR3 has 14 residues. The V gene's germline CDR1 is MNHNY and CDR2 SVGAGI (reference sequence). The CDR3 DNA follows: TGTGCCAGCTCTGTCTCCGGAGGTCTCTACGAGCAGTACTTC. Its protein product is CASSVSGGLYEQYF.

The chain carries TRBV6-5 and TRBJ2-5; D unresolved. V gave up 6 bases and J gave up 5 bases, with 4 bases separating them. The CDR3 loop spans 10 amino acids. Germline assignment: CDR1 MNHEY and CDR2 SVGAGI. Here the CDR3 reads CASSGETQYF. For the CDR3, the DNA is TGTGCCAGCAGCGGGGAGACCCAGTACTTC.

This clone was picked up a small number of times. The CDR3 region is CASSVLGQANTEAFF. CDR3 bases: TGCGCCAGCAGTGTTTTAGGACAGGCGAACACTGAAGCTTTCTTT. This chain uses TRBV23-1 with TRBJ1-1, with TRBD1 matching over 7 bases. TRBV23-1 is an ORF for which the function is uncertain. The CDR3 sequence is 15 residues long. The V gene end was trimmed by 5 bases and the J gene end by 1 base; junction bases not matched to a gene: 7.

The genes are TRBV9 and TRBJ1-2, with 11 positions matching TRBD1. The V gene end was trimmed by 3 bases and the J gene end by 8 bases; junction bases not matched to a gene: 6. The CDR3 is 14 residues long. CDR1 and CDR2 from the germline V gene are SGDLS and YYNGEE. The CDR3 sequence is CASSGGQGAHGYTF. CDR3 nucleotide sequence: TGTGCCAGCAGCGGCGGACAGGGGGCGCACGGCTACACCTTC.

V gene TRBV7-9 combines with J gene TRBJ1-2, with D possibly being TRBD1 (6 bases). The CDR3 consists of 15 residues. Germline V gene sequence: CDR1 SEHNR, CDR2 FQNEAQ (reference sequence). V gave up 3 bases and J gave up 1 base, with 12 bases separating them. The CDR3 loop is CASSFGQSFNYGYTF. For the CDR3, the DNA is TGTGCCAGCAGCTTCGGACAGTCTTTTAACTATGGCTACACCTTC.

DNA of the CDR3: TGTGCCAGCAGCGAAGCTGGACAGGGCCTCTCTGGAAACACCATATATTTT. Translated, it gives CASSEAGQGLSGNTIYF. V is TRBV9 and J is TRBJ1-3; 8 bases are a match to TRBD1. The junction had 8 bases not matched to a gene; V was cut back by 3 bases and J by 0 bases. Germline-derived CDR1 and CDR2 are SGDLS and YYNGEE. The CDR3 has 17 amino acids.

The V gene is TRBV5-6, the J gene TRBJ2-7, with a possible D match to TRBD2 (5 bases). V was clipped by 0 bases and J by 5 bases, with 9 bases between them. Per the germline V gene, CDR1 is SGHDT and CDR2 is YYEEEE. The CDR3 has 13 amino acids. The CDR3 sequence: CASSLALRDEQYF. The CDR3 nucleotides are TGTGCCAGCAGCTTGGCCCTGAGGGACGAGCAGTACTTC.

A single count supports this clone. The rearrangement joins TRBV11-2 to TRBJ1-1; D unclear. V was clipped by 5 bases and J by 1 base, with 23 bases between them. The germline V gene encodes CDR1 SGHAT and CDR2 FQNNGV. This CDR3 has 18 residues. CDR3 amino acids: CASSPQFQMFSGNTEAFF. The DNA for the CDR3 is TGTGCCAGCAGCCCCCAATTCCAGATGTTTTCAGGGAACACTGAAGCTTTCTTT.

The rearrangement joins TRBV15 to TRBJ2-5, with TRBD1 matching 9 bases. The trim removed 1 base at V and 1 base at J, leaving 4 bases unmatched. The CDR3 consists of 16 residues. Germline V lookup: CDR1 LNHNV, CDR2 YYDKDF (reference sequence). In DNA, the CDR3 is TGTGCCACCAGCAGAGTGACAGGGGGGGGCCAAGAGACCCAGTACTTC. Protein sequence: CATSRVTGGGQETQYF.

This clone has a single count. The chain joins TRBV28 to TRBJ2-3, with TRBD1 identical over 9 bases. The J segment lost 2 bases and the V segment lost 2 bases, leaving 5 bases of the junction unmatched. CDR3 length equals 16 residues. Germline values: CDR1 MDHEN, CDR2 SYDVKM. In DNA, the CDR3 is TGTGCCAGCAGTTTAGTCGGGACAGGGAACACAGATACGCAGTATTTT. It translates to CASSLVGTGNTDTQYF.

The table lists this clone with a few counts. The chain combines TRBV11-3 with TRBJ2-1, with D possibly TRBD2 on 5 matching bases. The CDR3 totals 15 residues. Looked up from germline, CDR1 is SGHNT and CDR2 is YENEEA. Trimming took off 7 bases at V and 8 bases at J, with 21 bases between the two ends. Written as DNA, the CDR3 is TGTGCCAGCATATCCCGGGCGGGTCGTGGGGATGAGCAGTTCTTC. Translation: CASISRAGRGDEQFF.

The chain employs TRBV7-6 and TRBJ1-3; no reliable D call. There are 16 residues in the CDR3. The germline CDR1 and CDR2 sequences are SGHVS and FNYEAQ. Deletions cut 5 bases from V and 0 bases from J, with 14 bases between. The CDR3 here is CASSPRGAGSGNTIYF. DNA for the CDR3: TGTGCCAGCAGCCCCCGAGGCGCTGGCTCTGGAAACACCATATATTTT. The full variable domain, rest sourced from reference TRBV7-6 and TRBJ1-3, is GAGVSQSPRYKVTKRGQDVALRCDPISGHVSLYWYRQALGQGPEFLTYFNYEAQQDKSGLPNDRFSAERPEGSISTLTIQRTEQRDSAMYRCASSPRGAGSGNTIYFGEGSWLTVV.

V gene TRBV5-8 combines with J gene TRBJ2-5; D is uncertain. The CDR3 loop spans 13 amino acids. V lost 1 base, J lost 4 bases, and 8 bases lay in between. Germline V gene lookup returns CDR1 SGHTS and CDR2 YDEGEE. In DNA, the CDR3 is TGTGCCAGCAGCTTGATTGCCGGAGAGACCCAGTACTTC. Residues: CASSLIAGETQYF.

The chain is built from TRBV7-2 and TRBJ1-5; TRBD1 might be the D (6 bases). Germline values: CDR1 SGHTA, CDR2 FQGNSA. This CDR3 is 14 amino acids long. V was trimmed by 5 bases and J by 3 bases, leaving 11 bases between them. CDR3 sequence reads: CASSPGGPNQPQHF. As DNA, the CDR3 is TGTGCCAGCAGCCCCGGGGGGCCCAATCAGCCCCAGCATTTT.

In DNA form, the CDR3 reads TGTGCCAGTAACCCTTCAGGCGGGGAGACCCAGTACTTC. Amino acid sequence: CASNPSGGETQYF. This sequence joins TRBV19 and TRBJ2-5; possible D gene TRBD2, 5 bases. Looked up from germline, CDR1 is LNHDA and CDR2 is SQIVND (reference sequence). CDR3 length: 13 amino acids. V lost 7 bases and J lost 5, with 14 bases in between.

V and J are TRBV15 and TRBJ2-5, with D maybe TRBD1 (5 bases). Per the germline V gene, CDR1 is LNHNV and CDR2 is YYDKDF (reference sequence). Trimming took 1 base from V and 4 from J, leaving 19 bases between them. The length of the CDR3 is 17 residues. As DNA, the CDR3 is TGTGCCACCAGCAGAGGAAGGACATGGAACAATTTAGAGACCCAGTACTTC. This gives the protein CATSRGRTWNNLETQYF.

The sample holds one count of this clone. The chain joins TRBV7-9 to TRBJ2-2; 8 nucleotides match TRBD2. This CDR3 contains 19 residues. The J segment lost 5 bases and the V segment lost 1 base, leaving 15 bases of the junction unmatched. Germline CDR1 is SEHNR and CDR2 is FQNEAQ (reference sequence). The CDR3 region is CASSLGTSGGFRETGELFF. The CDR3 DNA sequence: TGTGCCAGCAGCTTAGGAACTAGCGGAGGTTTTAGAGAGACCGGGGAGCTGTTTTTT.

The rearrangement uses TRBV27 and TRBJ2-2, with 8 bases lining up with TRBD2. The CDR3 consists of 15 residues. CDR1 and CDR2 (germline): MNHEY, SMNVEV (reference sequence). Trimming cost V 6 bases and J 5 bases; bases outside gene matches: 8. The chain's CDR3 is CASRQLAGGTGELFF. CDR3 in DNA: TGTGCCAGCAGGCAGCTAGCGGGTGGAACCGGGGAGCTGTTTTTT.

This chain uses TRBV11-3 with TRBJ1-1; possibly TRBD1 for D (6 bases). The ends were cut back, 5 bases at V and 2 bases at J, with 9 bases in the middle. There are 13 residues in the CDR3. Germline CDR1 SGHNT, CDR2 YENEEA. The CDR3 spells CASSRDTNTEAFF. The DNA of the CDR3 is TGTGCCAGCAGCCGGGACACCAACACTGAAGCTTTCTTT.

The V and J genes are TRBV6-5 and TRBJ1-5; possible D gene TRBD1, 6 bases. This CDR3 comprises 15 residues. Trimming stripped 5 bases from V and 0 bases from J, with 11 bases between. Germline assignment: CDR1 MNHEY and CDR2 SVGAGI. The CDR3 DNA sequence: TGTGCCAGCAGTCAGGACAGATATAGCAATCAGCCCCAGCATTTT. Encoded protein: CASSQDRYSNQPQHF.

CDR3 protein: CASSVQGYEQFF. The DNA for the CDR3 is TGTGCCAGTAGTGTACAGGGGTATGAGCAGTTCTTC. This chain links TRBV19 with TRBJ2-1; 7 bases match TRBD1. Germline V gene data show CDR1 as LNHDA and CDR2 as SQIVND (reference sequence). CDR3 length equals 12 residues. The trim removed 5 bases at V and 8 bases at J, leaving 3 bases unmatched.

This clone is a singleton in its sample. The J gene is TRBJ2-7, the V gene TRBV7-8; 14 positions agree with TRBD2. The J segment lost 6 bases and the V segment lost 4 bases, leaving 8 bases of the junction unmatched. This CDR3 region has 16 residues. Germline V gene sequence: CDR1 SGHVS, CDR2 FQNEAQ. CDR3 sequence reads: CASSSPGLAGGGEQYF. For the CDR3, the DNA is TGTGCCAGCAGCTCCCCCGGACTAGCGGGGGGTGGCGAGCAGTACTTC.

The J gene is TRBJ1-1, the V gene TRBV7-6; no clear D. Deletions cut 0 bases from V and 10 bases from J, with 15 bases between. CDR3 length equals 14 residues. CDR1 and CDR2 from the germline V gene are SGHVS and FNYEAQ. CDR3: CASSLARDSRAAFF. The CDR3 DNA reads TGTGCCAGCAGCTTAGCGAGAGATAGCCGTGCAGCTTTCTTT.

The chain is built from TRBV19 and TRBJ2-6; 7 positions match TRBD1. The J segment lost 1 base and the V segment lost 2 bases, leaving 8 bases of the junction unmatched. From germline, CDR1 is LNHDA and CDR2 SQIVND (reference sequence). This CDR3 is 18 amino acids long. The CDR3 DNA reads TGTGCCAGTAGTATATCTGTCGGGACAGCGTCTGGGGCCAACGTCCTGACTTTC. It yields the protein CASSISVGTASGANVLTF.

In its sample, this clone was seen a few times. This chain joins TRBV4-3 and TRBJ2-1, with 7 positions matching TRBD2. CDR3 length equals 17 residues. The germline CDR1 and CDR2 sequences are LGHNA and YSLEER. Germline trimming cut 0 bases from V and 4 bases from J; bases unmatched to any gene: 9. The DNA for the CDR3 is TGCGCCAGCAGCCAAGATCAATATGGACTAGGGTACAATGAGCAGTTCTTC. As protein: CASSQDQYGLGYNEQFF.

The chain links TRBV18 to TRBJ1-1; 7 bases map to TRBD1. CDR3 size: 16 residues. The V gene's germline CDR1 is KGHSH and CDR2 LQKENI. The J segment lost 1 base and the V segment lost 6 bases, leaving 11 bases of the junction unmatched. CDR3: CASSQGQADGNTEAFF. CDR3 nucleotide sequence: TGTGCCAGCTCGCAAGGACAGGCCGACGGGAACACTGAAGCTTTCTTT.

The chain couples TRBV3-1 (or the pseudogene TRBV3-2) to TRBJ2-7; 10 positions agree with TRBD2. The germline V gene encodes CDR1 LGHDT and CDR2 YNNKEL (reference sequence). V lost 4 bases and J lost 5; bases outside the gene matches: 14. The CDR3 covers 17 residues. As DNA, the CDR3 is TGTGCCAGCAGCCTTAATACACCTAGCGGGAGCCCCCACGAGCAGTACTTC. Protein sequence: CASSLNTPSGSPHEQYF.

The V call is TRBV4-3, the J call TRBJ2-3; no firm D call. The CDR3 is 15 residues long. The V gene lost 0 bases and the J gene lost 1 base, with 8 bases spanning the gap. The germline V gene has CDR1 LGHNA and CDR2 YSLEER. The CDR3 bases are TGCGCCAGCAGCCAAGATCGAGTGGGCACAGATACGCAGTATTTT. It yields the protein CASSQDRVGTDTQYF.